Here is one T cell receptor (beta chain) with its context. Its antigen remains unidentified. This entry belongs to a study of T cell responses to AZD1222 COVID-19 vaccine. The protocol was immunoSEQ multiplex PCR, while the TCRdb copy is restricted to in-frame clones and leaves out a portion. The sample lists 100,000 to 150,000 clones, roughly 82% seen once, with approximately 26% in the top ten. The study's findings and limits: Donors, mostly white British, included more females; clonal diversity was possibly underestimated. Reportedly, nearly half the spike-specific TCRs target unmutated variant regions. The repertoires were collected only after the peak T cell response.

This CDR3 has 13 amino acids. Trimming took 6 bases from V and 2 from J, leaving 10 bases between them. Germline assignment: CDR1 SNHLY and CDR2 FYNNEI. The sample here was peripheral blood, taken 28 days after the second AZD1222 dose. The sequence was collected from an adult who received the AZD1222 COVID-19 vaccine. This sequence joins TRBV2 and TRBJ1-1, with D perhaps TRBD1 (6 bases). CDR3 residues: CASRPRGNTEAFF. The CDR3 nucleotides read TGTGCCAGCAGGCCCAGGGGTAACACTGAAGCTTTCTTT.